This entry lists 25 T cell receptor beta chains sequenced from one sample in a study of blood T cell repertoires in COVID-19. Assay used: immunoSEQ multiplex PCR; TCRdb lists only in-frame clones, some missing. This sample carries fewer than 250,000 clones, about 84% of them seen once, and the ten largest clones take over 2%. The sequenced material came from PBMCs or T cells enriched from blood (not recorded which). These receptors came from a woman aged 45-65 years who had recovered from COVID-19.

The chain uses TRBV28 and TRBJ2-4, with D maybe TRBD1 (6 bases). Per the germline V gene, CDR1 is MDHEN and CDR2 is SYDVKM. V lost 5 bases to trimming and J lost 0 bases, with 14 bases between them. This CDR3 is built from 16 residues. CDR3 coding DNA: TGTGCCAGCAGTATTTACAGGGAACTAGCCAAAAACATTCAGTACTTC. It yields the protein CASSIYRELAKNIQYF.

The genes are TRBV28 and TRBJ1-5, with D tentatively TRBD1 (5 bases). The germline V gene has CDR1 MDHEN and CDR2 SYDVKM. With 7 bases removed from V and 3 bases from J, the gap between germline ends came to 13 bases. This CDR3 comprises 14 residues. The chain's CDR3 is CASNTGGINQPQHF. The DNA of the CDR3 is TGTGCCAGCAATACGGGGGGGATCAATCAGCCCCAGCATTTT.

This chain joins TRBV4-1 and TRBJ1-1; D gene uncertain. The CDR3 runs 12 residues. V was shortened by 0 bases and J by 8 bases, with 7 bases between the two germline ends. Germline CDR1 reads MGHRA; CDR2 reads YSYEKL. The CDR3 DNA sequence: TGCGCCAGCAGCCAAGACACCGGGGAAGCTTTCTTT. Protein product: CASSQDTGEAFF.

The table lists this clone with a few counts. J is TRBJ2-7 and V is TRBV12-5; tentative D call: TRBD1 (5 bases). V lost 6 bases and J 0 bases, leaving 6 bases between the germline ends. The germline V gene has CDR1 LGHNT and CDR2 FRNRAP. There are 12 residues in the CDR3. CDR3 in amino acids: CASGDISYEQYF. The CDR3 DNA follows: TGTGCTAGTGGGGACATCTCCTACGAGCAGTACTTC.

The chain joins TRBV5-1 to TRBJ1-1; D not resolved. V was shortened by 7 bases and J by 8 bases, with 18 bases between the two germline ends. This CDR3 comprises 13 residues. CDR1 SGHRS and CDR2 YFSETQ come from the germline V gene. CDR3 sequence reads: CASRGVDAGEAFF. The DNA for the CDR3 is TGCGCCAGCCGGGGAGTGGACGCAGGAGAAGCTTTCTTT.

V is TRBV28 and J is TRBJ1-2, with D possibly matching TRBD1 (6 bases). CDR1 and CDR2 (germline): MDHEN, SYDVKM. Trimming pared 2 bases from V and 7 bases from J, leaving 8 bases between. The CDR3 totals 12 residues. The CDR3 DNA reads as TGTGCCAGCAGTTTAGCAGGGGCTGGCTACACCTTC. It is translated as CASSLAGAGYTF.

In this sample, this clone turned up a few times. This chain connects TRBV29-1 to TRBJ1-5, with D hard to call. Trimming stripped 1 base from V and 6 bases from J, with 10 bases between. The CDR3 covers 13 residues. Per the germline V gene, CDR1 is SQVTM and CDR2 is ANQGSEA. CDR3 sequence: CSVEAREAQPQHF. For the CDR3, the DNA is TGCAGCGTTGAAGCGAGAGAGGCTCAGCCCCAGCATTTT.

The chain joins TRBV5-1 to TRBJ2-1; D perhaps matches TRBD1 (5 bases). CDR1 and CDR2 from the germline V gene are SGHRS and YFSETQ. Between the trimmed V and J ends, which lost 0 bases and 6 bases, there was a span of 7 bases. The CDR3 has 13 residues. As DNA, the CDR3 is TGCGCCAGCAGCTTGGGACAGCCCAATGAGCAGTTCTTC. This codes for CASSLGQPNEQFF.

This chain joins TRBV27 and TRBJ1-4; tentatively, D is TRBD1 (5 bases). Germline assignment: CDR1 MNHEY and CDR2 SMNVEV (reference sequence). V gave up 6 bases and J gave up 14 bases, with 25 bases separating them. The CDR3 is 15 amino acids. This chain's CDR3 is CASSPGATRGELLFF. In nucleotides, the CDR3 is TGTGCCAGCAGCCCCGGCGCGACCCGGGGGGAATTGCTGTTTTTT. Based on the CDR3 plus reference TRBV27 and TRBJ1-4, the full variable domain is EAQVTQNPRYLITVTGKKLTVTCSQNMNHEYMSWYRQDPGLGLRQIYYSMNVEVTDKGDVPEGYKVSRKEKRNFPLILESPSPNQTSLYFCASSPGATRGELLFFGSGTQLSVL.

The gene calls are TRBV4-3 and TRBJ2-7; TRBD2 is a possible D gene (6 bases). Between the trimmed V and J ends, which lost 1 base and 1 base, there was a span of 11 bases. The germline V gene has CDR1 LGHNA and CDR2 YSLEER. CDR3 length equals 15 residues. The CDR3 protein is CASSQAGGYSYEQYF. The DNA of the CDR3 is TGCGCCAGCAGCCAAGCCGGAGGGTATTCCTACGAGCAGTACTTC.

The rearrangement joins TRBV6-5 to TRBJ1-2; TRBD1 might be the D (5 bases). V gave up 5 bases and J gave up 4 bases, with 8 bases separating them. The CDR3 is 12 residues long. CDR1 and CDR2 from the germline V gene are MNHEY and SVGAGI. The CDR3 DNA reads TGTGCCAGCAGTAGAGACAGCTATGGCTACACCTTC. Protein: CASSRDSYGYTF.

The gene calls are TRBV7-9 and TRBJ1-5; 7 bases map to TRBD1. Germline loops: CDR1 SEHNR, CDR2 FQNEAQ (reference sequence). This CDR3 spans 14 amino acids. Trimming at V came to 5 bases and at J to 7 bases, leaving 8 bases not matched to a gene. CDR3: CASSPTGFRQPQHF. CDR3 coding DNA: TGTGCCAGCAGCCCGACAGGGTTTCGCCAGCCCCAGCATTTT.

CDR3 amino acids: CASSWDINYGYTF. Here the CDR3 DNA reads TGTGCCAGCAGCTGGGACATCAACTATGGCTACACCTTC. This sequence joins TRBV3-1 (or the pseudogene TRBV3-2) and TRBJ1-2; the D gene is possibly TRBD1 (6 bases). The germline V gene encodes CDR1 LGHDT and CDR2 YNNKEL (reference sequence). The CDR3 is made up of 13 amino acids. V was shortened by 5 bases and J by 2 bases, with 9 bases between the two germline ends.

This clone has only one observation. The V gene is TRBV6-2 or TRBV6-3, the J gene TRBJ1-5, with D perhaps TRBD1 (5 bases). Germline lookup yields CDR1 MNHEY and CDR2 SVGEGT. The CDR3 extends over 21 amino acids. Trimming removed 4 bases at V and 4 bases at J, with 32 bases between. In DNA, the CDR3 is TGTGCCAGCAGTTCATTACGTACCGGGACGGGAGGTCTTGATACGAATCAGCCCCAGCATTTT. This sequence encodes CASSSLRTGTGGLDTNQPQHF.

V and J are TRBV5-1 and TRBJ1-3; TRBD1 agrees at 7 bases. Germline assignment: CDR1 SGHRS and CDR2 YFSETQ. This CDR3 spans 16 amino acids. Losses at the gene ends were 2 bases for V and 2 bases for J; bases not matched to a gene: 7. The CDR3 nucleotides are TGCGCCAGCAGCTTCGACAGGGTCCTAGCTGGAAACACCATATATTTT. Its protein product is CASSFDRVLAGNTIYF.

Here the CDR3 DNA reads TGTGCCAGCAGTTACCGGGGGGCGTACAATGAGCAGTTCTTC. Its protein is CASSYRGAYNEQFF. The rearrangement links TRBV2 to TRBJ2-1; a possible D gene is TRBD2 (7 bases). The CDR3 is 14 amino acids. The V and J ends lost 5 bases and 4 bases respectively, with 12 bases between them. CDR1 and CDR2 (germline): SNHLY, FYNNEI.

The J gene is TRBJ2-7, the V gene TRBV7-9, with 10 nucleotides matching TRBD1. CDR1 and CDR2 from the germline V gene are SEHNR and FQNEAQ (reference sequence). Germline trimming cut 5 bases from V and 3 bases from J; bases unmatched to any gene: 7. The CDR3 contains 15 residues. The CDR3 region is CASSPRQGASYEQYF. The CDR3 nucleotides are TGTGCCAGCAGCCCCCGACAGGGGGCAAGCTACGAGCAGTACTTC.

The chain links TRBV10-3 to TRBJ2-1, with D possibly matching TRBD2 (5 bases). CDR1 is ENHRY and CDR2 is SYGVKD in the germline V gene. Trimming took off 9 bases at V and 12 bases at J, with 18 bases between the two ends. The CDR3 is made up of 12 amino acids. CDR3 bases: TGTGCCATAGCGGACGATGCTAGCCGGCAGTTCTTC. It specifies CAIADDASRQFF.

The chain carries TRBV7-6 and TRBJ1-4; D possibly corresponds to TRBD1 (6 bases). Trimming pared 5 bases from V and 1 base from J, leaving 11 bases between. Germline V CDR1 and CDR2: SGHVS, FNYEAQ. This CDR3 is 15 amino acids long. This CDR3 reads CASSPGHLTNEKLFF. For the CDR3, the DNA is TGTGCCAGCAGCCCGGGACACCTAACTAATGAAAAACTGTTTTTT.

In DNA, the CDR3 is TGTGCCAGCAGGGGCAGGGCAGAAGAGACCCAGTACTTC. It translates to CASRGRAEETQYF. The chain recombines TRBV9 with TRBJ2-5, with a possible D match to TRBD1 (5 bases). This CDR3 spans 13 amino acids. Trimming took off 5 bases at V and 3 bases at J, with 11 bases between the two ends. Germline CDR1 SGDLS, CDR2 YYNGEE.

The chain recombines TRBV6-5 with TRBJ2-1; D may be TRBD2 (6 bases). The CDR3 has 15 amino acids. Germline V CDR1 and CDR2: MNHEY, SVGAGI. The ends were cut back, 6 bases at V and 4 bases at J, with 16 bases in the middle. The CDR3 sequence is CASREGRQSYNEQFF. In DNA, the CDR3 is TGTGCCAGCAGGGAGGGGAGACAGTCGTACAATGAGCAGTTCTTC.

The chain carries TRBV5-6 and TRBJ1-5; TRBD1 matches at 10 bases. CDR3 length: 14 residues. V was pared by 4 bases and J by 4 bases, with 2 bases of the junction left unmatched. From germline, CDR1 is SGHDT and CDR2 YYEEEE. CDR3: CASSGGQGNQPQHF. The CDR3 DNA follows: TGTGCCAGCAGCGGGGGACAGGGGAATCAGCCCCAGCATTTT.

The chain is built from TRBV7-2 and TRBJ1-6; D is possibly TRBD1 (5 bases). V lost 3 bases to trimming and J lost 0 bases, with 15 bases between them. Germline lookup yields CDR1 SGHTA and CDR2 FQGNSA. This CDR3 is 18 amino acids long. The CDR3 reads CASSLNHQGISYNSPLHF. In DNA form, the CDR3 reads TGTGCCAGCAGCTTGAATCACCAGGGAATCTCCTATAATTCACCCCTCCACTTT.

This chain links TRBV3-1 (or the pseudogene TRBV3-2) with TRBJ1-1; TRBD1 might be the D (6 bases). The CDR3 spans 13 residues. Germline-derived CDR1 and CDR2 are LGHDT and YNNKEL (reference sequence). V dropped 7 bases and J dropped 5 bases, with 14 bases sitting between them. The CDR3 DNA sequence: TGTGCCAGCACCAGACAGGATTTGACTGAAGCTTTCTTT. It encodes CASTRQDLTEAFF.

A few counts support this clone. V gene TRBV7-3 combines with J gene TRBJ1-3; D gene uncertain. The V and J ends lost 0 bases and 2 bases respectively, with 11 bases between them. Germline V gene data show CDR1 as SGHTA and CDR2 as FQGTGA. This CDR3 has 16 residues. Here the CDR3 DNA reads TGTGCCAGCAGCTTAACGGGGAGCTTCACTGGAAACACCATATATTTT. As protein: CASSLTGSFTGNTIYF.